These 2 T cell receptor beta chains came from one sample sequenced in a study of regulatory T cells in long-lasting Graves disease. Documented time point: newly diagnosed GD, antithyroid drugs for less than 3 months. The TCR library was prepared using RNA isolated from PBMCs. Building the TCR beta libraries relied on iRepertoire HTBI primers, and CDR3 regions underwent Arm-PCR. In TCRdb, the multiplex PCR reads were re-called with MiXCR into one record per CDR3 protein. Of roughly 560,000 distinct CDR3 sequences listed, 9.5% to 15% are singletons. This same sample was also taken into another study, of T cells in Graves' hyperthyroidism and ophthalmopathy.

The sample here was peripheral blood mononuclear cells (PBMCs), taken at new diagnosis, from a patient treated with antithyroid drugs. The source is a woman aged 25 to 39 with Graves disease.

The sample holds a few counts of this clonotype. V gene TRBV3-1 combines with J gene TRBJ2-1; D remains ambiguous. Trimming removed 4 bases from V and 9 bases from J, with 10 bases in between. CDR1 is LGHDT, CDR2 YNNKEL, per germline (reference sequence). The CDR3 has 12 amino acids. The CDR3 bases are TGTGCCAGCAGCCCCCGGCCCTTTGAGCAGTTCTTC. It is translated as CASSPRPFEQFF.

The chain uses TRBV7-8 and TRBJ2-1; 12 bases line up with TRBD2. Germline V lookup: CDR1 SGHVS, CDR2 FQNEAQ. The junction had 14 bases not matched to a gene; V was cut back by 4 bases and J by 4 bases. This CDR3 is built from 19 residues. CDR3 DNA: TGTGCCAGCAGCTCCAGGAGGGGATCGACTAGCGGGAGTTACAATGAGCAGTTCTTC. The encoded protein is CASSSRRGSTSGSYNEQFF.